The TCR beta chain under discussion was sequenced for a study of radiation and T cells in renal cell carcinoma. TCRdb's table, derived via immunoSEQ multiplex PCR, lists solely in-frame clones and lacks some. The table has roughly 120,000 clones, roughly 80% seen once. The sample's time point: baseline pretreatment blood. As to treatment: 15 Gy SBRT to primary tumor, nephrectomy 4 weeks later. CDR1 and CDR2 from the germline V gene are SGHTA and FQGTGA. Trimming pared 5 bases from V and 3 bases from J, leaving 12 bases between. This CDR3 spans 14 amino acids. The TCR comes from a woman in her sixties with renal cell carcinoma. The genes are TRBV7-3 and TRBJ2-3; tentatively, D is TRBD1 or TRBD2 (5 bases each). Sequenced material: blood, taken from a patient whose treatment included radiotherapy and nephrectomy. The CDR3 DNA reads TGTGCCAGCAGCCCTTTGGGGGTAACAGATACGCAGTATTTT. This encodes CASSPLGVTDTQYF.